This TCR beta chain was obtained from a study of T cell repertoires in cytomegalovirus infection. Looking at the study overall: Both a matching HLA type and CMV infection were indicated by public TCR beta signatures.

Germline assignment: CDR1 MGHDK and CDR2 SYGVNS. V lost 3 bases and J lost 7; bases outside the gene matches: 2. The CDR3 sequence is 14 residues long. Each CDR3 protein is one row after TCRdb ran MiXCR on the reads. The sample records about 150,000 distinct CDR3 sequences, approximately 30% being singletons. This clonotype was observed a few times. Its antigen remains unknown. The starting material was CD8+ T cells from cultured PBMCs, obtained from culture after CMV antigen stimulation. The chain has TRBV25-1 and TRBJ1-6; 8 bases agree with TRBD1. The clonotype originates from a human donor in good health (CMV status not recorded). Some clones in this sample may be carry-over from other donors' samples. The CDR3 sequence: CASSDWTGNSPLHF. The CDR3 DNA reads TGTGCCAGCAGTGATTGGACAGGGAATTCACCCCTCCACTTT.